This T cell receptor (beta chain) comes out of a study of low-dose radiotherapy and immunotherapy resistance in tumors. The overall study: A total of 6.5 Gy was given to Cohort 1 as 0.5 Gy per fraction every 2 weeks.

The sample holds many counts of this clonotype. This sample's time point: before trial treatment. Advanced solid tumors without tumor-infiltrating lymphocytes were required for inclusion. First-strand cDNA used TRAV- and TRBV-specific primers, covering alpha and beta chains. With a V-primer adapter and a constant-region primer, TCRs were amplified for about 22 PCR cycles. The authors amplified isolated mRNA by in vitro transcription. TCRdb reanalysed the reads using MiXCR and keeps one entry per CDR3 protein. The table records tens of thousands of distinct CDR3 sequences, over 15% of them present only once. Losses at the gene ends were 4 bases for V and 0 bases for J; bases not matched to a gene: 11. CDR1 SGHKS and CDR2 YYEKEE come from the germline V gene (reference sequence). The CDR3 contains 19 residues.

The chain has TRBV5-5 and TRBJ2-1; 12 positions match TRBD2. The receptor was isolated from a male donor with prostate cancer. The material was PBMCs, obtained before treatment. CDR3 nucleotides: TGTGCCAGCAGCGGATCACTAGCGGGGGGACTCTTCTCCTACAATGAGCAGTTCTTC. It specifies CASSGSLAGGLFSYNEQFF.